These T cell receptor beta chains were read from a single sample in a study of CXCR3-negative and CXCR3-positive naive CD8 T cells. After re-calling the 5' RACE reads, TCRdb lists one entry per CDR3 protein, DNA absent. This repertoire includes about 94,000 distinct CDR3 sequences. The sample taken for sequencing was naive CXCR3+ CD8+ T cells from blood. These receptors were obtained from a human donor in good health. Some clones in this sample may be carry-over from other donors' samples. CDR3s include the opening cysteine and the closing phenylalanine or tryptophan.

TRBV12-3/TRBV12-4	TRBJ2-7	CASSPFSANYEQYF
TRBV7-9	TRBJ2-5	CASSSISTGTLNETQYF
TRBV14	TRBJ2-7	CASSQFRDSYEQYF
TRBV6-2/TRBV6-3	TRBJ2-7	CASSYGGPTYEQYF
TRBV20-1	TRBJ2-5	CSARLDMAQYF
TRBV5-1	TRBJ2-1	CASSPNWDEQFF
TRBV12-3/TRBV12-4	TRBJ1-2	CASRFLGDYGYTF
TRBV23-1	TRBJ1-1	CASAPDEEEVNTEAFF
TRBV6-2/TRBV6-3	TRBJ2-7	CASNPSWDSDEQYF
TRBV12-5	TRBJ2-1	CASGFTTPGVAIRQFF
TRBV9	TRBJ2-7	CASSVGEGSEQYF
TRBV20-1	TRBJ2-7	CSALSGKVYEQYF
TRBV29-1	TRBJ2-5	CSVGWGIQETQYF
TRBV29-1	TRBJ2-1	CSVDWPETYNEQFF
TRBV5-5	TRBJ2-7	CASSFWSYEQYF
TRBV4-1	TRBJ2-7	CASSLDPSSYEQYF
TRBV9	TRBJ2-7	CASSAGLNNYEQYF
TRBV25-1	TRBJ2-1	CASTPPGLGIAYNEQFF
TRBV24-1	TRBJ2-1	CATSGDGDRDNEQFF
TRBV9	TRBJ2-1	CASSVGESSYNEQFF
TRBV15	TRBJ2-3	CATSRPYEGTDTQYF
TRBV7-9	TRBJ2-1	CASSQGYWPEQFF